This T cell receptor beta chain was captured in a study of CD8 T cells in Susac syndrome. Findings and limits, study-wide: A relatively small number of individuals underwent TCR sequencing and HLA analysis.

This clonotype occurred once. Its antigen is still unknown. Matched for age and sex, the controls were healthy donors. Negative isolation yielded the CD8+ and CD4+ T cells, while FACS enriched the TEMRA cells. The RNA, about 0.5 to 1 ug, was put through reverse transcription using random hexamers. Multiplex immunoSEQ PCR targeted 54 Vbeta and 13 Jbeta TCR beta segments. TCRdb reprocessed the immunoSEQ multiplex PCR reads with MiXCR, giving one entry per CDR3 protein. The sample has roughly 190,000 distinct CDR3 sequences, under 95% seen once; the top ten hold 0.09% to 0.12%. CDR1 and CDR2 (germline): SGHTA, FQGTGA. This CDR3 contains 13 residues. V was shortened by 5 bases and J by 4 bases, with 11 bases between the two germline ends.

The receptor comes from a human donor in good health. Sequenced sample: CD4+ T cells from PBMCs. The chain couples TRBV7-3 to TRBJ1-1, with no clear D. CDR3 sequence (DNA): TGTGCCAGCAGCCGAAGGGCTGGCACTGAAGCTTTCTTT. It yields the protein CASSRRAGTEAFF.